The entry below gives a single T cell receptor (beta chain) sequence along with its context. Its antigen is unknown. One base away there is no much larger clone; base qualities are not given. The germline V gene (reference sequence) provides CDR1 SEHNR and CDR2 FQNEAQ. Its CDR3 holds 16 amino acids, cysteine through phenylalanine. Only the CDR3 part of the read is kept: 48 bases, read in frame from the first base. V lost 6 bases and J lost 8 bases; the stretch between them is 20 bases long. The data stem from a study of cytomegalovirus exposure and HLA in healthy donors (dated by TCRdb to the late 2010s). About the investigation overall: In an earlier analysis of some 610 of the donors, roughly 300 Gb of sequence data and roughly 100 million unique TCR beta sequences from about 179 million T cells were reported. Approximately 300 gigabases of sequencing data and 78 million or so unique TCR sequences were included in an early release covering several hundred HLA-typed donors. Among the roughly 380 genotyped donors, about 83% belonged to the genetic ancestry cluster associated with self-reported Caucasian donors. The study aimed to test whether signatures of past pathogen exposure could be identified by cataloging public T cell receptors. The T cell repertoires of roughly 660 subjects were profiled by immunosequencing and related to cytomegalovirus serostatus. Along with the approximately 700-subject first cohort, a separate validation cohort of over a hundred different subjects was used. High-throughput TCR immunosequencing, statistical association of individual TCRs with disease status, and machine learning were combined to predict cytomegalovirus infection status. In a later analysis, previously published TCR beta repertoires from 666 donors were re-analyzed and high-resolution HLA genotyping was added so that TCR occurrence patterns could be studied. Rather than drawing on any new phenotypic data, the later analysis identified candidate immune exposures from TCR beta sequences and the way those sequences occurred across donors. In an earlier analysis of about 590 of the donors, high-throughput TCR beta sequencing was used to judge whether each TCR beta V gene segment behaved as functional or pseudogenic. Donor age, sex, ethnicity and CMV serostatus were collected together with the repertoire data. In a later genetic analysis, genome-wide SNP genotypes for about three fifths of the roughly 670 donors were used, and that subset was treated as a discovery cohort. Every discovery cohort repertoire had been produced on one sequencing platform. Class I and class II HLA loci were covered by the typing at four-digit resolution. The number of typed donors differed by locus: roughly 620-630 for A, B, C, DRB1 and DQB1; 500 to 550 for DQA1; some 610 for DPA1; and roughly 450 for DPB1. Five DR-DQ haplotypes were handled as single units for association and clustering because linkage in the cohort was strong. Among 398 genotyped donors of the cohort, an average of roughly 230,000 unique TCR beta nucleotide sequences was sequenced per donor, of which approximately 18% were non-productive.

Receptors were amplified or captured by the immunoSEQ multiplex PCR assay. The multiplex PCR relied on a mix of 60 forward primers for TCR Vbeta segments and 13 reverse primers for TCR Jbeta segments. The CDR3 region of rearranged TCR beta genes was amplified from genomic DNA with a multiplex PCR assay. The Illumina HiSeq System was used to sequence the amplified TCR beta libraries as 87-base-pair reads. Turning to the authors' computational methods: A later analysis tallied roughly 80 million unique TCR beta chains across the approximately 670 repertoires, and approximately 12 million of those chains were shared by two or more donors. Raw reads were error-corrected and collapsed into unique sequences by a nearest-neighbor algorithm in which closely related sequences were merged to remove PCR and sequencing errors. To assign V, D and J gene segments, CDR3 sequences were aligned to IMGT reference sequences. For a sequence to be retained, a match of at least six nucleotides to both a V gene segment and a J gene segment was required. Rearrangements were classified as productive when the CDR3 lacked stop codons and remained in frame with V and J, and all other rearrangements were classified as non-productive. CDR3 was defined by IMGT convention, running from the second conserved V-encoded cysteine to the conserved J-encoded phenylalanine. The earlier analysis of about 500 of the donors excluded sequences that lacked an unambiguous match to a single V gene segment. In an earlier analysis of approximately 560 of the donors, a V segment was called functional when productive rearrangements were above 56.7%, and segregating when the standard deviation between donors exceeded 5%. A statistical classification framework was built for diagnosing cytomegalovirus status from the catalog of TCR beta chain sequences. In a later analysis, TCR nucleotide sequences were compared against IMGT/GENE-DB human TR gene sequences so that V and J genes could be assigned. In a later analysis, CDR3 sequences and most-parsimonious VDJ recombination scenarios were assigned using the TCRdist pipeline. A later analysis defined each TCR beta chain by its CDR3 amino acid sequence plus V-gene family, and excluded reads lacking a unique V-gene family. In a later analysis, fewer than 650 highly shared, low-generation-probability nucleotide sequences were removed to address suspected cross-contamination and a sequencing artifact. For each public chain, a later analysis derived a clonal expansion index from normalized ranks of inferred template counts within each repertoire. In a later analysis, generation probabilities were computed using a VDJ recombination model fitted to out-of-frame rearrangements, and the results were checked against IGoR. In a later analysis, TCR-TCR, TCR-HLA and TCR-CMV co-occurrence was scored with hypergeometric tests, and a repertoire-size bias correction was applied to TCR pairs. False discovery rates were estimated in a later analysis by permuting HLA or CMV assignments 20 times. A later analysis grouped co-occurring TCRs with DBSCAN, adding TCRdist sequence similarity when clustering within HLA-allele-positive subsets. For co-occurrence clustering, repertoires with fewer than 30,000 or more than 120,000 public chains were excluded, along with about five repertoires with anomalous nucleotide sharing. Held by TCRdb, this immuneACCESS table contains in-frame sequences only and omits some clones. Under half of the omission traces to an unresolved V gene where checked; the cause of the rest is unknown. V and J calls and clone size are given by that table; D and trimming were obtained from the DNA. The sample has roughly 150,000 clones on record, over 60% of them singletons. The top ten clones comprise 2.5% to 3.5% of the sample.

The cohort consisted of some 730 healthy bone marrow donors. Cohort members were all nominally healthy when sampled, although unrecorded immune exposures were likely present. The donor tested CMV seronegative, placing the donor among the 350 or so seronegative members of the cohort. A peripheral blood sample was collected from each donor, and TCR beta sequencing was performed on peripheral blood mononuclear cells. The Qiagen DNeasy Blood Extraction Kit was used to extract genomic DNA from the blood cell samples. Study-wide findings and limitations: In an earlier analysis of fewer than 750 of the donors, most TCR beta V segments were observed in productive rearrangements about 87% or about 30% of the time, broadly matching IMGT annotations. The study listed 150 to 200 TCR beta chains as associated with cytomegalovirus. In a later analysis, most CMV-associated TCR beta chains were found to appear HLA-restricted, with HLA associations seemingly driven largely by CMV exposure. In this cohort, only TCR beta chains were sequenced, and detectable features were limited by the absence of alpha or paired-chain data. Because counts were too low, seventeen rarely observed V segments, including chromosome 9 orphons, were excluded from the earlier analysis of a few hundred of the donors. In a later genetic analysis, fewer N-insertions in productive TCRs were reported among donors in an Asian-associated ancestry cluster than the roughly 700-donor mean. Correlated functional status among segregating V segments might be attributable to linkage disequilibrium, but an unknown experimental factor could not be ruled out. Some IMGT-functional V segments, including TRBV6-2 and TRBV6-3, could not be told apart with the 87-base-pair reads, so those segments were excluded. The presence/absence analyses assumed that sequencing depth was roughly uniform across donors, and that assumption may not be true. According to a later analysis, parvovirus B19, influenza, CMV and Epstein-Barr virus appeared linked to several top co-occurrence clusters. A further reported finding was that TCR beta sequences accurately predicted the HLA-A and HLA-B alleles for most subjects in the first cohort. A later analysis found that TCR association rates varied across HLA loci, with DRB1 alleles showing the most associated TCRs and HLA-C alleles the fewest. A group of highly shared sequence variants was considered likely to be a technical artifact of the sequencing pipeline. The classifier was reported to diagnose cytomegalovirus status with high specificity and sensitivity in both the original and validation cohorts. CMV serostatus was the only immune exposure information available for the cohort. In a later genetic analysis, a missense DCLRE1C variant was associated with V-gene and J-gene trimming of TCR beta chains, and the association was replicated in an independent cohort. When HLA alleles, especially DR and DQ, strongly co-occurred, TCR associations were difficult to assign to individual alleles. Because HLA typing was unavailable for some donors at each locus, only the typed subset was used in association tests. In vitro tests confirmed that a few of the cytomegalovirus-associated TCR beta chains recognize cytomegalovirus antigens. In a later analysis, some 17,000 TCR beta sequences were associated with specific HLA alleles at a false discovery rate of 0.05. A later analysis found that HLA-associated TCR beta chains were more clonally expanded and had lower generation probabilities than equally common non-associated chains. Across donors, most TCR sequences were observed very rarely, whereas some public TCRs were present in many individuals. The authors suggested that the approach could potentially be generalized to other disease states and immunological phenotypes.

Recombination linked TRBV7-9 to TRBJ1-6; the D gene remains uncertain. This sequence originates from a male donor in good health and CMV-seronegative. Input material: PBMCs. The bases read TGTGCCAGCAGTAACCCTTGGGAGGTTGCGGATTCACCCCTCCACTTT. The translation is CASSNPWEVADSPLHF.